This T cell receptor beta chain was captured by sequencing in a study of CD8 T cells in Susac syndrome. On this clonotype: Its antigen is not identified.

CD8+ and CD4+ T cells from blood underwent TCR beta sequencing, which was carried out in a high-throughput format. TEMRA cells were FACS-enriched and CD8+ and CD4+ T cells negatively isolated. The RNA input was roughly 0.45 to 1 ug, and it was reverse transcribed with random hexamers. Amplification of TCR beta CDR3 spanned 54 Vbeta and 13 Jbeta via immunoSEQ multiplex PCR. A single record per CDR3 protein comes from TCRdb applying MiXCR to the immunoSEQ multiplex PCR reads. The sample records roughly 130,000 distinct CDR3 sequences, roughly 94% being singletons. Points from the study as a whole: It was acknowledged in the study that the number of individuals who were included in its TCR sequencing and HLA analysis was relatively small.

This clonotype originated in a human donor with multiple sclerosis. The sample was CD4+ T cells from PBMCs.

The CDR3 DNA reads as TGCAGCGTCTGTGGGACAGCTAACACTGAAGCTTTCTTT. It translates to CSVCGTANTEAFF. This chain links TRBV29-1 with TRBJ1-1; 7 nucleotides align to TRBD1. Germline V lookup: CDR1 SQVTM, CDR2 ANQGSEA. Germline trimming cut 6 bases from V and 2 bases from J; bases unmatched to any gene: 6. There are 13 residues in the CDR3.